The 9 T cell receptor beta chains listed next were all sequenced from one sample in a study of T cells in narcolepsy. Libraries were prepared by immunoSEQ multiplex PCR; TCRdb keeps only in-frame clonotypes and omits some of them. The sample contains 34,000 or so clones, around 77% of which appear only once. Sequenced sample: memory (CD45RA-) CD4+ T cells from blood. Source of these receptors: a human donor in good health.

The chain carries TRBV5-1 and TRBJ1-3, with 7 bases that match TRBD1. J was trimmed by 0 bases and V by 5 bases; bases with no gene match: 2. CDR1 and CDR2 from the germline V gene are SGHRS and YFSETQ. The CDR3 is made up of 14 amino acids. The CDR3 coding sequence is TGCGCCAGCAGAGGGGACAGCTCTGGAAACACCATATATTTT. Its protein product is CASRGDSSGNTIYF.

V is TRBV5-6 and J is TRBJ1-2; maybe TRBD1 (5 bases). CDR1 SGHDT and CDR2 YYEEEE come from the germline V gene. Trimming pared 2 bases from V and 8 bases from J, leaving 16 bases between. The length of the CDR3 is 14 residues. CDR3 nucleotides: TGTGCCAGCAGCTTTGTTCGGGGGAGCGACGGCTACACCTTC. Protein sequence: CASSFVRGSDGYTF. The full variable domain, its missing parts supplied by reference TRBV5-6 and TRBJ1-2, is DAGVTQSPTHLIKTRGQQVTLRCSPKSGHDTVSWYQQALGQGPQFIFQYYEEEERQRGNFPDRFSGHQFPNYSSELNVNALLLGDSALYLCASSFVRGSDGYTFGSGTRLTVV.

Only one count was recorded for this clone. The chain employs TRBV7-3 and TRBJ2-7, with D perhaps matching TRBD2 (6 bases). The CDR3 sequence is 16 residues long. Germline lookup yields CDR1 SGHTA and CDR2 FQGTGA. Deletions cut 6 bases from V and 0 bases from J, with 18 bases between. CDR3 protein: CASRKELAGSSYEQYF. The CDR3 DNA sequence: TGTGCCAGCAGGAAAGAGTTGGCCGGGAGCTCCTACGAGCAGTACTTC.

J is TRBJ2-3 and V is TRBV9; 12 positions match TRBD2. The CDR3 has 16 residues. CDR1 and CDR2 from the germline V gene are SGDLS and YYNGEE. Losses at the gene ends were 4 bases for V and 2 bases for J; bases not matched to a gene: 5. CDR3 DNA: TGTGCCAGCAGCCCCCGACTAGCGGGGGACACAGATACGCAGTATTTT. It specifies CASSPRLAGDTDTQYF.

The CDR3 sequence: CASSPNLAGGKNEQFF. CDR3 bases: TGCGCCAGCAGCCCGAATCTAGCGGGAGGTAAGAATGAGCAGTTCTTC. The chain is built from TRBV5-1 and TRBJ2-7, with 11 bases that match TRBD2. The DNA matches TRBJ2-1 better at its end, which makes the J call doubtful. This CDR3 region has 16 residues. Germline CDR1 reads SGHRS; CDR2 reads YFSETQ.

The chain has TRBV5-1 and TRBJ1-4; D might be TRBD1 (5 bases). The CDR3 has 15 amino acids. CDR1 is SGHRS and CDR2 is YFSETQ in the germline V gene. V was cut by 0 bases and J by 8 bases, with 14 bases left in between. CDR3: CASSLGLGALEKLFF. CDR3 sequence (DNA): TGCGCCAGCAGCTTGGGGTTAGGGGCCCTGGAAAAACTGTTTTTT.

The chain recombines TRBV11-3 with TRBJ2-1; TRBD2 agrees at 7 bases. Germline lookup yields CDR1 SGHNT and CDR2 YENEEA. V trimming: 3 bases; J trimming: 10 bases; junction bases outside the gene matches: 3. The CDR3 is 12 amino acids. CDR3 DNA: TGTGCCAGCAGCTTCGGACTAGGAGAGCAGTTCTTC. Its protein is CASSFGLGEQFF.

The rearrangement links TRBV30 to TRBJ2-1, with TRBD2 matching 8 bases. J was trimmed by 7 bases and V by 3 bases; bases with no gene match: 11. CDR1 is GTSNPN and CDR2 is SVGIG in the germline V gene (reference sequence). The CDR3 length is 15 residues. CDR3 DNA: TGTGCCTGGAGCTCGGGGGGGGCCCGGTGGAATGAGCAGTTCTTC. Translation: CAWSSGGARWNEQFF.

This clone was detected only a few times. The chain recombines TRBV29-1 with TRBJ2-3, with TRBD2 identical over 8 bases. Trimming took 6 bases from V and 7 from J; bases not matched to a gene: 15. Germline V gives CDR1 SQVTM, CDR2 ANQGSEA. The CDR3 has 15 amino acids. DNA of the CDR3: TGCAGCGTACGAGGGTTAGCGGGATGGGGTAATACGCAGTATTTT. Encoded protein: CSVRGLAGWGNTQYF.